This T cell receptor (beta chain) was recorded in a study of lymphopenia after photon versus proton radiotherapy (dated by TCRdb to the late 2010s). With respect to the entire study: In patients with gastrointestinal tumors who developed high-grade lymphopenia, the study compared the immunological effects of photon radiation therapy with those of proton radiation therapy. A cohort of some 21 patients with gastrointestinal tumors who received either photon or proton therapy and subsequently developed lymphopenia was included. The study was designed to characterize how the impact on the immune system differs between the two radiation modalities. What the authors observed across the whole study: Across the cohort, a larger post-nadir drop in TCR diversity was inversely correlated with overall survival time among patients who died. The survival association was examined only in patients who died, and the authors described better survival with proton therapy as a possibility, not as a demonstrated result. Relative stability during treatment was observed in proton-treated patients, whereas loss of naive T cells and TCR diversity and gain of effector/memory populations were observed in photon-treated patients. After the lymphocyte count nadir, oligoclonal expansion, especially of CD8+ Temra cells, was observed in photon-treated repertoires, and the drop in diversity was driven by this expansion.

Germline trimming amounts to 5 bases on V and 4 bases on J, with 8 as the count of junction bases outside the gene matches. Including the terminal cysteine and phenylalanine, the CDR3 comprises 15 residues. Of all the DNA, just the CDR3 is kept, 45 bases in frame from base 1. In the germline V gene, CDR1 corresponds to SGHTA and CDR2 to FQGNSA. Library creation used the immunoSEQ multiplex PCR assay. T cell repertoires were profiled by deep sequencing of rearranged TCR beta loci, alongside multiparametric flow cytometry. TCRdb holds this immuneACCESS table with in-frame rearrangements only. Some clones are missing; in checked studies, unresolved V genes explain under half, and the rest has no known cause. Within this sample are around 26,000 clones, with about 88% of them counted one time only. The leading ten clones occupy around 0.81% of the sample. To note about this clone: No antigen is known for it. The record has no base qualities; no much larger clone is one base away.

Sequencing was performed on peripheral blood, taken from a patient treated with photon-based radiotherapy. This clonotype originated in a woman aged 50 to 60 with cholangiocarcinoma. The chain links TRBV7-2 with TRBJ1-5; 7 bases in the junction line up with TRBD1. The nucleotide sequence reads TGTGCCAGCAGCGAGGACAGGTCCCCAAATCAGCCCCAGCATTTT. It specifies CASSEDRSPNQPQHF.